These T cell receptor beta chains were read from a single sample in a study of cytomegalovirus exposure and HLA in healthy donors. The table came from immunoSEQ multiplex PCR; TCRdb's copy has only in-frame clones and leaves some out. Here the sample spans tens of thousands of clones, roughly 78% being singletons. Sequencing was performed on PBMCs. These receptors were taken from a male donor in good health and CMV-seronegative. CDR3s include the opening cysteine and the closing phenylalanine or tryptophan. The D gene is left open where the match is weak. The listing skips clone size in some rows; elsewhere it reads once, few, many or a size class.

j_call,d_call,clone_size,v_call,cdr3_nt,cdr3_aa
TRBJ2-7,TRBD2,.,TRBV5-4,TGTGCCAGCAGCTTGGGCCCCAGCGGGGGGAGCTCCTACGAGCAGTACTTC,CASSLGPSGGSSYEQYF
TRBJ1-5,.,.,TRBV27,TGTGCCAGCCGATCCTCCTATAGCAATCAGCCCCAGCATTTT,CASRSSYSNQPQHF
TRBJ2-3,.,.,TRBV28,TGTGCCAGCAGTTGGGCTAGCGAGCTTACGCAGTATTTT,CASSWASELTQYF
TRBJ2-1,TRBD2,.,TRBV7-2,TGTGCCAGCAGCACACTAGCGGCCTACAATGAGCAGTTCTTC,CASSTLAAYNEQFF
TRBJ2-5,TRBD1,once,TRBV27,TGTGCCAGCAGCTCGGACAGGATATTCGAGACCCAGTACTTC,CASSSDRIFETQYF
TRBJ1-5,.,few,TRBV10-3,TGTGCCACCACCCCGGACTGGCTGACTGGCAATCAGCCCCAGCATTTT,CATTPDWLTGNQPQHF
TRBJ1-1,TRBD1,few,TRBV10-3,TGTGCCATCAGTGAGTCGAGAGGGGTTACAGGGGAGAACACTGAAGCTTTCTTT,CAISESRGVTGENTEAFF
TRBJ2-7,.,once,TRBV7-9,TGTGCCAGCAGCTTAGCGGTGGCAGGGAACGAGCAGTACTTC,CASSLAVAGNEQYF
TRBJ2-5,TRBD1,once,TRBV27,TGTGCCAGCAGTTTAGGGACAGGGTTGGAGACCCAGTACTTC,CASSLGTGLETQYF
TRBJ2-1,TRBD2,.,TRBV4-1,TGCGCCAGCAGGCCTGGACTAGTTTCCTACAATGAGCAGTTCTTC,CASRPGLVSYNEQFF
TRBJ1-6,TRBD1,.,TRBV27,TGTGCCAGCAGTTACAGGGGTAATTCACCCCTCCACTTT,CASSYRGNSPLHF
TRBJ2-7,TRBD1,.,TRBV27,TGTGCCAGCAGTATCGGACAGGGACCCTACGAGCAGTACTTC,CASSIGQGPYEQYF
TRBJ1-2,TRBD1,.,TRBV14,TGTGCCAGCAGCCAATCGGACAGGGAGGGATTGTACTATGGCTACACCTTC,CASSQSDREGLYYGYTF
TRBJ2-6,.,.,TRBV7-2,TGTGCCAGCAGCTTAGCTGGACTGGGCGGTGGGGCCAACGTCCTGACTTTC,CASSLAGLGGGANVLTF
TRBJ2-5,.,.,TRBV9,TGTGCCAGCAGCGTAGCCTCGGGGTTAGAGACCCAGTACTTC,CASSVASGLETQYF
TRBJ2-3,TRBD2,once,TRBV23-1,TGCGCCAGCAGTCAATCGACTAGCGGGAGAGGAGATACGCAGTATTTT,CASSQSTSGRGDTQYF
TRBJ1-3,.,.,TRBV6-1,TGTGCCGAGGCAGGGCCTGGAAACACCATATATTTT,CAEAGPGNTIYF
TRBJ2-5,.,.,TRBV1,TGCACCAGCAGCCCAAAGTGGACTAGCGGGGGTGGAGAGACCCAGTACTTC,CTSSPKWTSGGGETQYF
TRBJ2-1,.,.,TRBV28,TGTGCCAGCAGTTTATCAATCTGGTTGGTAGCGGAAGTGAGCTCCTACAATGAGCAGTTCTTC,CASSLSIWLVAEVSSYNEQFF
TRBJ1-2,TRBD1,.,TRBV4-3,TGCGCCAGCAGCCAAGTCTCCCTGGGGGACAGCTATGGCTACACCTTC,CASSQVSLGDSYGYTF
TRBJ2-7,TRBD1,.,TRBV29-1,TGCAGCGTTGAGGGACAGGGACCGTACGAGCAGTACTTC,CSVEGQGPYEQYF
TRBJ2-1,.,.,TRBV6-1,TGTGCCAGCAGTGAAGGGGAGCGTTACAATGAGCAGTTCTTC,CASSEGERYNEQFF
TRBJ2-7,.,.,TRBV4-2,TGTGCCAGCAGCCATCACCCGGGGGAGCAGTACTTC,CASSHHPGEQYF
TRBJ2-7,.,once,TRBV5-4,TGTGCCAGCAGCTTGTACTCCTGGGGGGAGTACGAGCAGTACTTC,CASSLYSWGEYEQYF
TRBJ1-3,.,.,TRBV4-2,TGTGCCAGCAGCCAAGATCAAGGGGAGGGTGGAAACACCATATATTTT,CASSQDQGEGGNTIYF
TRBJ2-3,TRBD2,.,TRBV30,TGTGCCTGGGCGGTAGCGGGGGGAAATACGCAGTATTTT,CAWAVAGGNTQYF
TRBJ2-5,TRBD2,.,TRBV5-6,TGTGCCAGCAGCGGGGGGACTAGCGGGGGGCGCTGGGAGACCCAGTACTTC,CASSGGTSGGRWETQYF
TRBJ2-2,TRBD2,.,TRBV19,TGTGCCAGTAGTCTGGGGAGCGGGAGGGCTACCGGGGAGCTGTTTTTT,CASSLGSGRATGELFF
TRBJ1-6,.,.,TRBV6-1,TGTGCCAGCAGTGAATTAACAGGGAATTCACCCCTCCACTTT,CASSELTGNSPLHF
TRBJ1-4,.,.,TRBV4-3,TGCGCCAGCAGCCTGAACAGGGCCCGGGCGAATGAAAAACTGTTTTTT,CASSLNRARANEKLFF
TRBJ1-1,.,.,TRBV29-1,TGCAGCGTTTCGACAGAAGGCACTGAAGCTTTCTTT,CSVSTEGTEAFF
TRBJ1-1,.,.,TRBV18,TGTGCCAGCTCACCGAGACTAAACGCCCTAATGAACACTGAAGCTTTCTTT,CASSPRLNALMNTEAFF
TRBJ2-7,.,.,TRBV5-4,TGTGCCAGCAGCTTGGACGGGTGGAGATCCTACGAGCAGTACTTC,CASSLDGWRSYEQYF
TRBJ1-3,TRBD1,.,TRBV2,TGTGCCAGCAGCGCCACAGGGGGCTCTGGAAACACCATATATTTT,CASSATGGSGNTIYF
TRBJ1-4,TRBD1,.,TRBV7-9,TGTGCCAGCAGTCCACAGGGGGCTAATGAAAAACTGTTTTTT,CASSPQGANEKLFF
TRBJ2-3,.,.,TRBV9,TGTGCCAGCAGCGTAGCCCCAGGCCCCGATACGCAGTATTTT,CASSVAPGPDTQYF
TRBJ2-1,TRBD1,.,TRBV6-5,TGTGCCAGCAGTGGCAGGGGGAACACCTACAATGAGCAGTTCTTC,CASSGRGNTYNEQFF
TRBJ2-1,.,.,TRBV7-2,TGTGCCAGCAGCTCTAGCAGGCTTGAGCAGTTCTTC,CASSSSRLEQFF
TRBJ1-4,TRBD1,.,TRBV5-4,TGTGCCAGCAGCCCGGACAGGGTGGGTGAAAAACTGTTTTTT,CASSPDRVGEKLFF
TRBJ1-1,TRBD1,.,TRBV7-6,TGTGCCAGCAGCTTACAGGGGGGGAACACTGAAGCTTTCTTT,CASSLQGGNTEAFF
TRBJ2-1,.,.,TRBV5-4,TGTGCCAGCAGCGCCCATGCGAGCGGGCAGTTCTTC,CASSAHASGQFF
TRBJ2-2,TRBD2,.,TRBV2,TGTGCCAGCAGTGCAAGGGCGGGAGGGCCGGTCGGGGAGCTGTTTTTT,CASSARAGGPVGELFF
TRBJ1-5,.,.,TRBV5-1,TGCGCCAGCAGCTTGGGGGCCGGGACTGAGGGACAGCCCCAGCATTTT,CASSLGAGTEGQPQHF
TRBJ2-1,TRBD2,few,TRBV2,TGTGCCAGCAGAGGCGGGAGCTCCTACAATGAGCAGTTCTTC,CASRGGSSYNEQFF